The 21 T cell receptor beta chains reported below all come from one sample, sequenced in a study of T cell responses to AZD1222 COVID-19 vaccine. Repertoires were generated with immunoSEQ multiplex PCR, while TCRdb's copy carries only in-frame clones and drops some. The sample lists some 170,000 clones; over 85% were seen once. This sample comprised peripheral blood, obtained on day 0 of AZD1222 vaccination. The origin of the receptors is an adult in good health.

The CDR3 DNA follows: TGTGCCAGCAGACCCCAACAAGTCTCACCCCTCCACTTT. Translation gives CASRPQQVSPLHF. V usage is TRBV11-3 and J usage is TRBJ1-6; D gene unclear. The CDR3 consists of 13 residues. Per the germline V gene, CDR1 is SGHNT and CDR2 is YENEEA. With 6 bases removed from V and 10 bases from J, the gap between germline ends came to 13 bases.

This rearrangement joins TRBV5-6 to TRBJ1-1; weak D call: TRBD1 (5 bases). The germline V and J ends were trimmed by 4 bases and 0 bases, with 7 bases remaining between them. Germline V gene data show CDR1 as SGHDT and CDR2 as YYEEEE. The CDR3 is made up of 13 amino acids. CDR3 in amino acids: CASSLGVNTEAFF. CDR3 nucleotide sequence: TGTGCCAGCAGCCTGGGGGTGAACACTGAAGCTTTCTTT.

As regards this clone: This sample also contains other DNA sequences that code for the same CDR3. The chain carries TRBV12-3 or TRBV12-4 and TRBJ1-1; D remains ambiguous. The CDR3 is 13 residues long. The V and J ends lost 1 base and 2 bases respectively, with 5 bases between them. The DNA for the CDR3 is TGTGCCAGCAGTTTAGGTGTAAACACTGAAGCTTTCTTT. It is translated as CASSLGVNTEAFF.

J is TRBJ2-1 and V is TRBV13, with 13 bases fitting TRBD2. Germline loops: CDR1 PRHDT, CDR2 FYEKMQ (reference sequence). V lost 5 bases, J lost 0 bases, and 4 bases stayed unmatched. This CDR3 comprises 17 residues. The DNA of the CDR3 is TGTGCCAGCAGCATGGGACTAGCGGGAAGCTCCTACAATGAGCAGTTCTTC. Amino acids: CASSMGLAGSSYNEQFF.

The chain has TRBV9 and TRBJ2-3; a possible D gene is TRBD2 (6 bases). The CDR3 runs to 15 residues. Trimming removed 0 bases at V and 5 bases at J, with 13 bases between. Germline loops: CDR1 SGDLS, CDR2 YYNGEE. As DNA, the CDR3 is TGTGCCAGCAGCGTAGGCCCGGGAGTTTTAGATACGCAGTATTTT. It is translated as CASSVGPGVLDTQYF.

This chain links TRBV6-1 with TRBJ1-1; TRBD1 matches 9 bases. V lost 1 base to trimming and J lost 4 bases; unmatched junction nucleotides: 4. Germline CDR1 reads MNHNS; CDR2 reads SASEGT. The CDR3 consists of 15 residues. The CDR3 DNA reads as TGTGCCAGCAGTGAAGTGGGACAGGGATTCACTGAAGCTTTCTTT. This encodes CASSEVGQGFTEAFF.

The V and J genes are TRBV28 and TRBJ2-3, with 7 bases matching TRBD2. In germline, CDR1 is MDHEN, CDR2 SYDVKM. The CDR3 has 14 amino acids. V shed 8 bases and J 5 bases; nucleotides not matched to a gene: 10. The CDR3 nucleotides are TGTGCCAGCCTCTTGGCGGGAGTAGGAGATACGCAGTATTTT. This encodes CASLLAGVGDTQYF.

The gene calls are TRBV30 and TRBJ2-5; 9 bases fit TRBD2. The CDR3 has 13 residues. V lost 5 bases, J lost 4 bases, and 5 bases stayed unmatched. Germline loops: CDR1 GTSNPN, CDR2 SVGIG (reference sequence). As DNA, the CDR3 is TGTGCCTGGGGGTTAGCGGGAGCAGAGACCCAGTACTTC. It codes for CAWGLAGAETQYF.

The chain links TRBV19 to TRBJ2-1, with 15 bases lining up with TRBD2. CDR3 length: 18 amino acids. The trim removed 5 bases at V and 0 bases at J, leaving 5 bases unmatched. The germline V gene encodes CDR1 LNHDA and CDR2 SQIVND (reference sequence). The CDR3 DNA is TGTGCCAGTAGTCCCGGGACTAGCGGGGGGAGCTCCTACAATGAGCAGTTCTTC. Protein: CASSPGTSGGSSYNEQFF.

The J gene is TRBJ2-1, the V gene TRBV7-2; 8 bases map to TRBD2. V was clipped by 5 bases and J by 8 bases; unmatched bases: 8. The CDR3 runs to 14 residues. The germline V gene has CDR1 SGHTA and CDR2 FQGNSA. The CDR3 loop is CASSPRGLDYEQFF. As DNA, the CDR3 is TGTGCCAGCAGCCCTAGGGGACTAGATTATGAGCAGTTCTTC.

CDR3 amino acids: CAWSAGEGVYGYTF. The CDR3 coding sequence is TGTGCCTGGAGCGCAGGGGAGGGGGTTTATGGCTACACCTTC. The V gene is TRBV30, the J gene TRBJ1-2; tentative D call: TRBD1 (6 bases). Germline lookup yields CDR1 GTSNPN and CDR2 SVGIG (reference sequence). The CDR3 extends over 14 amino acids. V lost 3 bases and J lost 5, with 16 bases in between.

This clone was detected only a few times. The gene calls are TRBV30 and TRBJ2-7; 9 nucleotides line up with TRBD2. Germline CDR1 GTSNPN, CDR2 SVGIG (reference sequence). The CDR3 covers 15 residues. J gave up 0 bases and V 0 bases, and 3 bases lay outside the gene matches. CDR3 coding DNA: TGTGCCTGGAGTGTAGTAGCGGGAGCCTCCTACGAGCAGTACTTC. Its translation: CAWSVVAGASYEQYF. The whole variable domain, filled in from reference TRBV30 and TRBJ2-7, reads SQTIHQWPATLVQPVGSPLSLECTVEGTSNPNLYWYRQAAGRGLQLLFYSVGIGQISSEVPQNLSASRPQDRQFILSSKKLLLSDSGFYLCAWSVVAGASYEQYFGPGTRLTVT.

This sequence joins TRBV18 and TRBJ2-1, with 11 nucleotides matching TRBD2. Germline-derived CDR1 and CDR2 are KGHSH and LQKENI. The CDR3 has 17 amino acids. J lost 5 bases, V lost 1 base, and 7 bases had no gene match. Written as DNA, the CDR3 is TGTGCCAGCTCACCACGACCGACTAGCGGGACCCACAATGAGCAGTTCTTC. This codes for CASSPRPTSGTHNEQFF.

J is TRBJ1-4 and V is TRBV30; TRBD1 matches 7 bases. V shed 5 bases, J shed 5 bases, and the junction held 5 bases outside the gene matches. The CDR3 is 13 residues long. Germline-derived CDR1 and CDR2 are GTSNPN and SVGIG (reference sequence). The CDR3 region has the DNA TGTGCCTGGGAACAGGGGCCGAATGAAAAACTGTTTTTT. Translating gives CAWEQGPNEKLFF.

This sequence joins TRBV30 and TRBJ2-7, with 8 bases matching TRBD1. V trimming: 0 bases; J trimming: 6 bases; junction bases outside the gene matches: 10. The V gene's germline CDR1 is GTSNPN and CDR2 SVGIG (reference sequence). This CDR3 comprises 15 residues. This chain's CDR3 is CAWSVRGATGVEQYF. CDR3 DNA: TGTGCCTGGAGTGTGAGGGGGGCGACAGGGGTCGAGCAGTACTTC.

J is TRBJ1-2 and V is TRBV11-2, with a weak D call TRBD1 (5 bases). This CDR3 spans 14 amino acids. The germline V and J ends were trimmed by 3 bases and 0 bases, with 8 bases remaining between them. CDR1 and CDR2 (germline): SGHAT, FQNNGV. The CDR3 bases are TGTGCCAGCAGCTTCCGGGGGGCTAACTATGGCTACACCTTC. Its translation is CASSFRGANYGYTF.

The chain employs TRBV4-1 and TRBJ1-2; D is ambiguous. Germline CDR1 reads MGHRA; CDR2 reads YSYEKL. Trimming removed 0 bases at V and 4 bases at J, with 12 bases between. This CDR3 is built from 15 residues. The CDR3 region is CASSQDLLASYGYTF. CDR3 nucleotide sequence: TGCGCCAGCAGCCAAGATCTTTTGGCGTCCTATGGCTACACCTTC.

The chain employs TRBV2 and TRBJ1-1; 7 positions agree with TRBD1. With V trimmed by 5 bases and J by 0 bases, 3 bases remained unmatched. Germline V CDR1 and CDR2: SNHLY, FYNNEI. This CDR3 has 14 residues. DNA for the CDR3: TGTGCCAGCAGTTCCGACAGGGTGAACACTGAAGCTTTCTTT. This sequence encodes CASSSDRVNTEAFF.

The chain couples TRBV30 to TRBJ1-5; tentative D call: TRBD1 (5 bases). V was trimmed by 1 base and J by 6 bases, leaving 10 bases between them. The CDR3 length is 13 residues. Germline CDR1 reads GTSNPN; CDR2 reads SVGIG (reference sequence). CDR3 coding DNA: TGTGCCTGGAGTGGAGGGGTGCGTCAGCCCCAGCATTTT. Translation: CAWSGGVRQPQHF.

The V gene is TRBV5-1, the J gene TRBJ2-3, with unresolved D. The CDR3 runs 12 residues. The V end was cut by 8 bases, the J end by 5 bases, with 12 bases between. Germline values: CDR1 SGHRS, CDR2 YFSETQ. CDR3 nucleotide sequence: TGCGCCAGTCAGAGTTCGGGAGATACGCAGTATTTT. Protein: CASQSSGDTQYF.

This rearrangement joins TRBV7-9 to TRBJ2-4; 7 positions agree with TRBD1. In germline, CDR1 is SEHNR, CDR2 FQNEAQ (reference sequence). V was pared by 5 bases and J by 8 bases, with 9 bases of the junction left unmatched. This CDR3 is 14 amino acids long. The CDR3 coding sequence is TGTGCCAGCAGCCCTCCTTGGACAGGCTACATTCAGTACTTC. Its translation: CASSPPWTGYIQYF. Combining the CDR3 with reference TRBV7-9 and TRBJ2-4 gives the whole variable domain DTGVSQNPRHKITKRGQNVTFRCDPISEHNRLYWYRQTLGQGPEFLTYFQNEAQLEKSRLLSDRFSAERPKGSFSTLEIQRTEQGDSAMYLCASSPPWTGYIQYFGAGTRLSVL.